This is a list of T cell receptor beta chains from one sample in a study of blood T cell repertoires in COVID-19. Only in-frame clones appear in the TCRdb table, and some are missing; sequencing was by immunoSEQ multiplex PCR. This sample has about 180,000 clones; around 89% occur once, and the top ten carry roughly 3.7%. The sample consisted of peripheral blood. The receptors derive from a young woman with acute or convalescent COVID-19. Each CDR3 is given with its conserved first and last residue. The order of the fields is CDR3 protein, CDR3 DNA, D gene, V gene, clone size, J gene. D genes are given only for firm matches. Not all rows give a size; the values are once, few, many and, for expanded clones, a class.

CASSQVGGYTEAFF,TGTGCCAGCAGCCAAGTGGGAGGGTACACTGAAGCTTTCTTT,NA,TRBV4-2,NA,TRBJ1-1
CASTSRGQDYGYTF,TGTGCCAGTACCTCGAGGGGGCAAGACTATGGCTACACCTTC,TRBD1,TRBV19,NA,TRBJ1-2
CASSTGDLRPGELFF,TGTGCCAGCAGCACAGGGGATCTCCGGCCCGGGGAGCTGTTTTTT,TRBD1,TRBV6-5,NA,TRBJ2-2
CASRGAGLDLNEQFF,TGCGCCAGCAGAGGGGCGGGACTAGACCTTAATGAGCAGTTCTTC,TRBD2,TRBV5-1,NA,TRBJ2-1
CASSLLNKNSPLHF,TGTGCCAGCAGCTTACTCAACAAAAATTCACCCCTCCACTTT,NA,TRBV13,NA,TRBJ1-6
CASSVEPLSGNTIYF,TGTGCCAGCAGCGTAGAGCCCCTCTCTGGAAACACCATATATTTT,NA,TRBV9,once,TRBJ1-3
CASSTSGVYYNEQFF,TGTGCCAGCAGTACTAGCGGCGTATACTACAATGAGCAGTTCTTC,TRBD2,TRBV2,NA,TRBJ2-1
CASSLNDFGYTF,TGTGCCAGCAGCTTAAATGACTTTGGCTACACCTTC,NA,TRBV7-9,NA,TRBJ1-2
CASRPGLAGPADTQYF,TGCGCCAGCAGACCCGGACTAGCGGGGCCAGCAGATACGCAGTATTTT,TRBD2,TRBV10-1,once,TRBJ2-3
CSVAGRLNTEAFF,TGCAGCGTTGCCGGCAGGCTGAACACTGAAGCTTTCTTT,NA,TRBV29-1,NA,TRBJ1-1
CASSLNGLAGTDTQYF,TGTGCCAGCAGTTTAAACGGACTAGCGGGCACAGATACGCAGTATTTT,TRBD2,TRBV27,NA,TRBJ2-3
CASSPAGLSVNEQFF,TGCGCCAGCAGTCCCGCGGGACTATCGGTCAATGAGCAGTTCTTC,TRBD2,TRBV5-1,NA,TRBJ2-1
CASSLLNEQFF,TGCGCCAGCAGCTTGTTAAATGAGCAGTTCTTC,NA,TRBV5-1,NA,TRBJ2-1
CASSLGQGAETTNEKLFF,TGTGCCAGCAGCTTAGGGCAGGGGGCTGAGACAACTAATGAAAAACTGTTTTTT,TRBD1,TRBV7-9,NA,TRBJ1-4
CASSSLQGWATEAFF,TGTGCCAGCAGTTCCCTACAGGGGTGGGCCACTGAAGCTTTCTTT,TRBD1,TRBV27,NA,TRBJ1-1
CASSFRQMEKLFF,TGTGCCAGCAGTTTCAGACAGATGGAAAAACTGTTTTTT,NA,TRBV12-3/TRBV12-4,NA,TRBJ1-4
CASSIGRRRNRAQPQHF,TGTGCCAGTAGTATAGGCAGAAGGAGGAACAGGGCCCAGCCCCAGCATTTT,NA,TRBV19,NA,TRBJ1-5
CASSLAIHRATDTQYF,TGCGCCAGCAGCTTGGCCATCCACAGGGCCACAGATACGCAGTATTTT,NA,TRBV5-1,NA,TRBJ2-3
CSVATSGNTDTQYF,TGCAGCGTTGCGACTAGCGGGAACACAGATACGCAGTATTTT,TRBD2,TRBV29-1,few,TRBJ2-3
CAWNRDRGTEAFF,TGTGCCTGGAACCGGGACAGGGGAACTGAAGCTTTCTTT,TRBD1,TRBV30,NA,TRBJ1-1
CASSSGTSSYNSPLHF,TGTGCCAGCAGCTCGGGAACTAGCTCCTATAATTCACCCCTCCACTTT,NA,TRBV5-4,NA,TRBJ1-6
CASSYSLTAAEAFF,TGTGCCAGCAGTTACTCTCTGACGGCGGCTGAAGCTTTCTTT,NA,TRBV6-5,NA,TRBJ1-1
CASSAEGGVGQPQHF,TGTGCCAGCAGCGCTGAGGGAGGGGTGGGGCAGCCCCAGCATTTT,NA,TRBV2,NA,TRBJ1-5
CASSYLDRNTEAFF,TGTGCCAGCAGTTACCTAGACAGGAACACTGAAGCTTTCTTT,NA,TRBV6-5,NA,TRBJ1-1
CASSLLGAGWNYTF,TGTGCCAGCAGCCTTCTAGGCGCAGGGTGGAACTACACCTTC,NA,TRBV3-1/TRBV3-2,NA,TRBJ1-2
CASSQGLGGRNQPQHF,TGTGCCAGCAGCCAAGGCCTCGGGGGAAGAAATCAGCCCCAGCATTTT,NA,TRBV14,NA,TRBJ1-5
CASSVGGGRTYQETQYF,TGTGCCAGCAGCGTAGGCGGCGGGAGGACCTATCAAGAGACCCAGTACTTC,TRBD2,TRBV9,NA,TRBJ2-5
CASSLTVAYEQYF,TGTGCCAGCAGTTTGACAGTCGCCTACGAGCAGTACTTC,NA,TRBV12-3/TRBV12-4,NA,TRBJ2-7
CASSPGQGFGELFF,TGTGCCAGCAGCCCGGGACAGGGGTTCGGGGAGCTGTTTTTT,TRBD1,TRBV3-1/TRBV3-2,NA,TRBJ2-2
CASSPLAHLYEQYF,TGTGCCAGCAGCCCACTAGCGCATTTGTACGAGCAGTACTTC,TRBD2,TRBV7-2,NA,TRBJ2-7
CSVVVGGDEQYF,TGCAGCGTTGTGGTGGGAGGGGACGAGCAGTACTTC,TRBD2,TRBV29-1,NA,TRBJ2-7
CAMRGGADAFF,TGTGCCATGCGCGGGGGCGCGGATGCTTTCTTT,NA,TRBV5-4,NA,TRBJ1-1
CASRDTVRGELFF,TGTGCCAGCCGGGACACGGTGCGCGGGGAGCTGTTTTTT,NA,TRBV6-5,NA,TRBJ2-2
CASSQMTSSPLHF,TGTGCCAGCAGCCAAATGACTAGCTCACCCCTCCACTTT,NA,TRBV3-1/TRBV3-2,NA,TRBJ1-6
CACKADRGLEGYTF,TGTGCCTGCAAGGCGGACAGGGGTTTGGAGGGCTACACCTTC,TRBD1,TRBV6-5,once,TRBJ1-2
CATSRGRFSGNTIYF,TGTGCCACCAGCAGAGGTCGTTTCTCTGGAAACACCATATATTTT,NA,TRBV15,NA,TRBJ1-3
CASRGLRDLNSYEQYF,TGTGCCAGCAGGGGCCTCCGGGACTTAAACTCCTACGAGCAGTACTTC,NA,TRBV28,NA,TRBJ2-7
CATSVRSGSGETQYF,TGTGCCACCAGCGTAAGAAGCGGGAGTGGAGAGACCCAGTACTTC,TRBD2,TRBV15,NA,TRBJ2-5
CASSLVVVGETQYF,TGTGCCAGCAGCTTGGTGGTAGTTGGTGAGACCCAGTACTTC,NA,TRBV5-8,NA,TRBJ2-5
CAISQGAPYEQYF,TGTGCCATCAGTCAGGGGGCCCCCTACGAGCAGTACTTC,TRBD1,TRBV10-3,NA,TRBJ2-7
CASSSDRMSTEAFF,TGTGCCAGCAGCTCGGACAGAATGAGCACTGAAGCTTTCTTT,NA,TRBV11-1,NA,TRBJ1-1
CASTRGTEAFF,TGTGCCAGCACCAGGGGGACTGAAGCTTTCTTT,TRBD1,TRBV27,NA,TRBJ1-1
CATSDAGFNTEAFF,TGTGCCACTTCAGACGCGGGATTTAACACTGAAGCTTTCTTT,NA,TRBV24-1,NA,TRBJ1-1
CASSPGSSVNEQFF,TGTGCCAGCAGCCCTGGTAGCTCAGTCAATGAGCAGTTCTTC,NA,TRBV11-3,NA,TRBJ2-1
CASSQGGNSQPQHF,TGTGCCAGCAGCCAGGGCGGGAATTCCCAGCCCCAGCATTTT,NA,TRBV3-1/TRBV3-2,NA,TRBJ1-5
CASSIASVNTEAFF,TGTGCCAGTAGTATAGCTTCCGTGAACACTGAAGCTTTCTTT,NA,TRBV19,NA,TRBJ1-1
CASSFGVEQYF,TGTGCCAGCAGCTTCGGGGTCGAGCAGTACTTC,NA,TRBV7-9,once,TRBJ2-7
CASTKGGGWEQYF,TGTGCCAGCACCAAAGGGGGGGGTTGGGAGCAGTACTTC,NA,TRBV6-1,NA,TRBJ2-7
CASSQEAQNIQYF,TGTGCCAGCTCGCAAGAGGCCCAAAACATTCAGTACTTC,NA,TRBV18,NA,TRBJ2-4
CASRGEGLETQYF,TGTGCCAGCAGAGGGGAGGGGTTAGAGACCCAGTACTTC,TRBD2,TRBV2,NA,TRBJ2-5
CASRGTGVGSPLHF,TGTGCCAGCAGGGGGACAGGAGTGGGTTCACCCCTCCACTTT,TRBD1,TRBV6-5,NA,TRBJ1-6
CASSPSEGAEAFF,TGTGCCAGCTCACCAAGTGAGGGGGCTGAAGCTTTCTTT,NA,TRBV18,NA,TRBJ1-1
CASRALGQYNEQFF,TGTGCCAGCCGGGCTTTGGGGCAATACAATGAGCAGTTCTTC,NA,TRBV27,NA,TRBJ2-1
CASSEAGVGTQYF,TGTGCCAGCAGCGAAGCGGGAGTTGGGACCCAGTACTTC,TRBD2,TRBV6-2/TRBV6-3,NA,TRBJ2-5
CSAPVTGEQFF,TGCAGTGCTCCTGTTACCGGTGAGCAGTTCTTC,NA,TRBV20-1,NA,TRBJ2-1
CASSAPGTGVQYF,TGTGCCAGCAGCGCCCCCGGGACAGGGGTGCAGTACTTC,TRBD1,TRBV7-2,NA,TRBJ2-7
CASSYPYTGTGELFF,TGTGCCAGCAGTTACCCGTATACGGGCACCGGGGAGCTGTTTTTT,NA,TRBV6-5,NA,TRBJ2-2
CASSLRRGIPQETQYF,TGTGCTAGCAGCTTAAGGCGCGGGATCCCACAAGAGACCCAGTACTTC,NA,TRBV7-7,once,TRBJ2-5
CASSPVADNYEQYF,TGTGCCAGCAGCCCTGTAGCGGATAACTACGAGCAGTACTTC,NA,TRBV5-6,NA,TRBJ2-7
CASSLRQYSDTQYF,TGCGCCAGCAGCTTGAGACAGTATTCAGATACGCAGTATTTT,NA,TRBV5-1,NA,TRBJ2-3